This T cell receptor (beta chain) was recovered during a study of glioma-infiltrating T cells after dendritic cell vaccination. As for the study in general: Patients had newly diagnosed or recurrent glioblastoma and received dendritic cell vaccines. Monocyte-derived dendritic cells, cultured six to seven days with IL-4 and GM-CSF, were pulsed with autologous tumor lysate.

TCRB CDR3 was amplified from 2 ug genomic DNA or less. TCRdb's table, derived via immunoSEQ multiplex PCR, lists solely in-frame clones and lacks some. This sample has tens of thousands of clones, with over 70% found just once. V gave up 3 bases and J gave up 4 bases, with 18 bases separating them. From germline, CDR1 is LNHDA and CDR2 SQIVND (reference sequence). The CDR3 covers 16 residues. Isocitrate dehydrogenase mutation was absent in all glioblastoma patients. This clone was seen more than once but under ten times. The sample in question was blood, obtained before dendritic cell vaccination. The V call is TRBV19, the J call TRBJ1-1; a weak D match, TRBD1 (5 bases). The receptor was derived from a human donor with glioblastoma. The CDR3 here is CASSMGRDPGGTEAFF. As DNA, the CDR3 is TGTGCCAGTAGTATGGGGCGGGACCCCGGAGGCACTGAAGCTTTCTTT.